One sample yielded the 27 T cell receptor beta chains listed below, sequenced in a study of CD8 T cells in Susac syndrome. Random hexamers primed reverse transcription of roughly 0.5 to 1 ug RNA. From the immunoSEQ multiplex PCR reads, TCRdb called clonotypes with MiXCR, one entry per CDR3 protein. This table has around 80,000 distinct CDR3 sequences, 94% appearing once. Material for sequencing was CD8+ T cells from PBMCs. The receptors come from a human donor with Susac syndrome.

The CDR3 nucleotides read TGCAGCGTACTACTCACGGAAGGGGGATACGAGCAGTACTTC. The encoded protein is CSVLLTEGGYEQYF. J is TRBJ2-7 and V is TRBV29-1; D possibly corresponds to TRBD1 (6 bases). V lost 6 bases to trimming and J lost 4 bases, with 19 bases between them. The CDR3 contains 14 residues. CDR1 SQVTM and CDR2 ANQGSEA come from the germline V gene.

The V and J genes are TRBV7-9 and TRBJ1-1; a possible D gene is TRBD1 (5 bases). Germline CDR1 SEHNR, CDR2 FQNEAQ (reference sequence). There are 14 residues in the CDR3. V lost 11 bases and J lost 4, with 20 bases in between. CDR3 nucleotides: TGTGCCTTTCCCACTGGTCTCGGGACCACTGAAGCTTTCTTT. Translating it yields CAFPTGLGTTEAFF.

This chain joins TRBV12-3 or TRBV12-4 and TRBJ2-7; perhaps D is TRBD1 or TRBD2 (5 bases each). CDR3 size: 14 residues. Trimming cost V 6 bases and J 3 bases, with 15 bases left between them. In nucleotides, the CDR3 is TGTGCCAGCAGCGGGTGGGGGAACGACTACGAGCAGTACTTC. Protein: CASSGWGNDYEQYF.

This chain joins TRBV2 and TRBJ1-4; D unclear. Trimming took off 6 bases at V and 0 bases at J, with 14 bases between the two ends. The germline gives CDR1 SNHLY, CDR2 FYNNEI. The CDR3 is made up of 16 amino acids. The CDR3 DNA reads TGTGCCAGCAGAGCAGGAACCTATGCAACTAATGAAAAACTGTTTTTT. Protein product: CASRAGTYATNEKLFF.

V usage is TRBV7-9 and J usage is TRBJ2-7, with 9 nucleotides matching TRBD2. The CDR3 is made up of 15 amino acids. V lost 4 bases to trimming and J lost 0 bases; unmatched junction nucleotides: 4. Germline CDR1 is SEHNR and CDR2 is FQNEAQ (reference sequence). The CDR3 region is CASSSRGGISYEQYF. In DNA, the CDR3 is TGTGCCAGCAGCTCGCGGGGGGGAATCTCCTACGAGCAGTACTTC.

The chain employs TRBV15 and TRBJ1-2; D is undetermined. The CDR3 totals 14 residues. Trimming pared 0 bases from V and 5 bases from J, leaving 10 bases between. The germline V gene has CDR1 LNHNV and CDR2 YYDKDF (reference sequence). CDR3 region: CATSRDLSGYGYTF. In nucleotides, the CDR3 is TGTGCCACCAGCAGAGACTTATCGGGGTATGGCTACACCTTC.

This chain joins TRBV19 and TRBJ1-1, with D perhaps TRBD1 (5 bases). The CDR3 has 15 residues. CDR1 and CDR2 from the germline V gene are LNHDA and SQIVND (reference sequence). Deletions cut 3 bases from V and 0 bases from J, with 11 bases between. CDR3 DNA sequence: TGTGCCAGTAGTATGGGTCAGGGAGTGAACACTGAAGCTTTCTTT. Amino acids: CASSMGQGVNTEAFF.

The CDR3 DNA reads as TGCGCCAGCAGCTGGGGATGGCGGGGGGACAATGAGCAGTTCTTC. The encoded protein is CASSWGWRGDNEQFF. The V gene is TRBV5-1, the J gene TRBJ2-1, with 8 positions matching TRBD2. The CDR3 runs 15 residues. V gave up 3 bases and J gave up 5 bases; unmatched junction bases: 7. Germline V gene data show CDR1 as SGHRS and CDR2 as YFSETQ.

V gene TRBV28 combines with J gene TRBJ2-1, with 7 nucleotides matching TRBD2. The CDR3 sequence is 14 residues long. Germline CDR1 MDHEN, CDR2 SYDVKM. V shed 5 bases and J 4 bases; nucleotides not matched to a gene: 5. CDR3 sequence (DNA): TGTGCCAGCAGTAGGGACTACTCTTACAATGAGCAGTTCTTC. Its protein product is CASSRDYSYNEQFF.

The chain couples TRBV21-1 to TRBJ2-1; TRBD1 is taken as the D call from the table, unchecked against the DNA. TRBV21-1 corresponds to a pseudogene. This CDR3 spans 16 amino acids. This CDR3 is CASRVRDRPLNNEQFF. The CDR3 nucleotides are TGTGCCAGCAGGGTAAGAGACAGGCCGTTAAACAATGAGCAGTTCTTC.

The chain links TRBV11-2 to TRBJ2-4, with 11 nucleotides matching TRBD1. Trimming at V came to 5 bases and at J to 9 bases, leaving 6 bases not matched to a gene. The CDR3 spans 14 residues. Germline CDR1 reads SGHAT; CDR2 reads FQNNGV. The CDR3 coding sequence is TGTGCCAGCAGCCCGATGGGACAGGGGGGCATTCAGTACTTC. Translation gives CASSPMGQGGIQYF.

The CDR3 DNA sequence: TGTGCCAGCAGCACCACAGGGGGGTTAGCCAAAAACATTCAGTACTTC. It yields the protein CASSTTGGLAKNIQYF. This chain uses TRBV9 with TRBJ2-4, with 8 bases lining up with TRBD1. From germline, CDR1 is SGDLS and CDR2 YYNGEE. The CDR3 is made up of 16 amino acids. V shed 4 bases and J 0 bases; nucleotides not matched to a gene: 6.

The gene calls are TRBV7-8 and TRBJ2-1, with D unclear. This CDR3 has 18 amino acids. The germline gives CDR1 SGHVS, CDR2 FQNEAQ. V lost 5 bases and J lost 0, with 20 bases in between. CDR3 loop: CASSPPLDFPRSYNEQFF. The CDR3 DNA reads as TGTGCCAGCAGCCCACCCCTCGACTTTCCTCGCTCCTACAATGAGCAGTTCTTC.

J is TRBJ2-3 and V is TRBV7-6; a weak D match, TRBD2 (6 bases). Trimming took 5 bases from V and 3 from J, leaving 15 bases between them. The CDR3 is made up of 15 amino acids. Germline CDR1 is SGHVS and CDR2 is FNYEAQ. CDR3: CASSEAGGTTDTQYF. The CDR3 region has the DNA TGTGCCAGCAGCGAGGCTGGGGGGACGACAGATACGCAGTATTTT.

This chain uses TRBV27 with TRBJ2-7; 9 bases align to TRBD1. CDR3 length equals 15 residues. V dropped 6 bases and J dropped 2; count of bases not matched to a gene: 8. The V gene's germline CDR1 is MNHEY and CDR2 SMNVEV (reference sequence). In nucleotides, the CDR3 is TGTGCCAGCAGGAGGGACAGGGTTAATGCCTACGAGCAGTACTTC. Its translation is CASRRDRVNAYEQYF.

The chain is built from TRBV9 and TRBJ1-1; D uncertain. V gave up 3 bases and J gave up 3 bases, with 15 bases separating them. CDR3 length: 15 amino acids. Germline lookup yields CDR1 SGDLS and CDR2 YYNGEE. In DNA, the CDR3 is TGTGCCAGCAGCGGAACCGACGCGGTTCACACTGAAGCTTTCTTT. This sequence encodes CASSGTDAVHTEAFF.

The chain couples TRBV5-1 to TRBJ2-7; 7 bases are a match to TRBD2. CDR1 SGHRS and CDR2 YFSETQ come from the germline V gene. The CDR3 contains 15 residues. The J segment lost 3 bases and the V segment lost 0 bases, leaving 6 bases of the junction unmatched. CDR3 loop: CASSLELAPHYEQYF. In DNA, the CDR3 is TGCGCCAGCAGCTTGGAACTAGCGCCGCACTACGAGCAGTACTTC.

V usage is TRBV2 and J usage is TRBJ2-5; tentative D call: TRBD1 (5 bases). The V gene lost 8 bases and the J gene lost 0 bases, with 16 bases spanning the gap. CDR1 and CDR2 (germline): SNHLY, FYNNEI. The CDR3 is 15 residues long. The CDR3 bases are TGTGCCAGCTCCATGGGGCGGTCCTACCAAGAGACCCAGTACTTC. Encoded protein: CASSMGRSYQETQYF.

The chain combines TRBV7-9 with TRBJ1-2; D not resolved. The CDR3 sequence is 16 residues long. From germline, CDR1 is SEHNR and CDR2 FQNEAQ (reference sequence). V dropped 5 bases and J dropped 8 bases, with 24 bases sitting between them. The CDR3 reads CASSTRDGELAEGYTF. The CDR3 DNA is TGTGCCAGCAGCACACGAGACGGGGAGCTCGCGGAGGGCTACACCTTC.

The chain has TRBV5-1 and TRBJ1-1; weak D call: TRBD1 (5 bases). The CDR3 consists of 14 residues. V shed 4 bases and J shed 1 base, with 11 bases lying between them. Germline CDR1 and CDR2: SGHRS and YFSETQ. In nucleotides, the CDR3 is TGCGCCAGCAGCCGGATTGGGGGGAACACTGAAGCTTTCTTT. Protein sequence: CASSRIGGNTEAFF.

The chain couples TRBV9 to TRBJ2-3; D gene uncertain. The CDR3 length is 16 residues. Trimming removed 1 base at V and 0 bases at J, with 12 bases between. CDR1 is SGDLS and CDR2 is YYNGEE in the germline V gene. DNA for the CDR3: TGTGCCAGCAGCGTATATGGCGGATCTAGCACAGATACGCAGTATTTT. This gives the protein CASSVYGGSSTDTQYF.

The chain is built from TRBV7-2 and TRBJ2-5, with no clear D. Per the germline V gene, CDR1 is SGHTA and CDR2 is FQGNSA. This CDR3 has 15 amino acids. V lost 4 bases and J 5 bases, leaving 17 bases between the germline ends. In DNA, the CDR3 is TGTGCCAGCAGCTCCGTCTCTAGGATGGGGGAGACCCAGTACTTC. This sequence encodes CASSSVSRMGETQYF.

This chain uses TRBV19 with TRBJ1-6, with D perhaps TRBD1 (6 bases). Germline lookup yields CDR1 LNHDA and CDR2 SQIVND (reference sequence). Trimming stripped 5 bases from V and 8 bases from J, with 13 bases between. This CDR3 comprises 14 residues. The CDR3 protein is CASSLTGKYSPLHF. In DNA, the CDR3 is TGTGCCAGTAGTCTAACAGGGAAGTATTCACCCCTCCACTTT.

The gene calls are TRBV7-2 and TRBJ2-4; tentatively, D is TRBD2 (6 bases). From germline, CDR1 is SGHTA and CDR2 FQGNSA. This CDR3 comprises 17 residues. The V end was cut by 1 base, the J end by 0 bases, with 13 bases between. The CDR3 nucleotides are TGTGCCAGCAGCTTAGTCCGGGCGGGGTTAGCCAAAAACATTCAGTACTTC. Translating gives CASSLVRAGLAKNIQYF.

The chain carries TRBV7-9 and TRBJ2-7, with D hard to call. The germline CDR1 and CDR2 sequences are SEHNR and FQNEAQ (reference sequence). V lost 2 bases and J 3 bases, leaving 11 bases between the germline ends. The CDR3 is 14 residues long. The CDR3 region is CASSLIGRSYEQYF. CDR3 sequence (DNA): TGTGCCAGCAGCTTAATAGGACGAAGCTACGAGCAGTACTTC.

The chain combines TRBV12-3 or TRBV12-4 with TRBJ2-7; 8 nucleotides agree with TRBD1. V shed 5 bases, J shed 3 bases, and the junction held 6 bases outside the gene matches. This CDR3 is 14 amino acids long. The CDR3 is CASSDRDRYYEQYF. DNA for the CDR3: TGTGCCAGCAGTGACCGGGACAGGTACTACGAGCAGTACTTC.

CDR3 sequence reads: CASSLLGGATGELFF. The DNA of the CDR3 is TGTGCCAGCAGCTTATTAGGCGGGGCCACCGGGGAGCTGTTTTTT. V and J are TRBV7-2 and TRBJ2-2; the D gene is possibly TRBD2 (6 bases). CDR1 is SGHTA and CDR2 is FQGNSA in the germline V gene. The V end was cut by 2 bases, the J end by 4 bases, with 11 bases between. The CDR3 runs 15 residues.